The next 13 T cell receptor beta chains were all read from a single sample in a study of immune evolution from preneoplasia to lung adenocarcinoma. The assay was immunoSEQ multiplex PCR, and TCRdb's table has in-frame clones only and misses some. The top ten clones hold approximately 2.6% of a sample with several thousand clones, approximately 80% of them seen once. Sequencing was carried out using FFPE lung adenocarcinoma in situ tissue. Source of these receptors: a donor older than 65 with lung adenocarcinoma.

A single count supports this clone. This CDR3 reads CASSESRYEQYF. CDR3 bases: TGTGCCAGCAGTGAGTCCCGTTACGAGCAGTACTTC. The chain combines TRBV2 with TRBJ2-7, with unresolved D. The CDR3 is 12 amino acids. V was clipped by 3 bases and J by 4 bases, with 7 bases between them. CDR1 and CDR2 (germline): SNHLY, FYNNEI.

The chain carries TRBV5-5 and TRBJ2-1; TRBD2 might be the D (5 bases). Trimming took 1 base from V and 5 from J, leaving 7 bases between them. In germline, CDR1 is SGHKS, CDR2 YYEKEE (reference sequence). The CDR3 extends over 13 amino acids. Here the CDR3 DNA reads TGTGCCAGCAGCTTGAAGGGAGACAATGAGCAGTTCTTC. It is translated as CASSLKGDNEQFF.

The genes are TRBV7-9 and TRBJ1-2; the match to TRBD1 covers 7 bases. Losses at the gene ends were 5 bases for V and 1 base for J; bases not matched to a gene: 7. The CDR3 covers 15 residues. Germline V gene lookup returns CDR1 SEHNR and CDR2 FQNEAQ (reference sequence). For the CDR3, the DNA is TGTGCCAGCAGCGGGACAGAGATCCTTAACTATGGCTACACCTTC. Its translation: CASSGTEILNYGYTF.

This chain joins TRBV27 and TRBJ2-1; D possibly corresponds to TRBD1 (5 bases). Germline CDR1 and CDR2: MNHEY and SMNVEV (reference sequence). V was trimmed by 3 bases and J by 2 bases, leaving 11 bases between them. CDR3 length equals 15 residues. CDR3 loop: CASSFEQDPYNEQFF. CDR3 coding DNA: TGTGCCAGCAGTTTTGAACAGGATCCCTACAATGAGCAGTTCTTC.

This sequence joins TRBV4-1 and TRBJ1-4, with TRBD1 identical over 9 bases. This CDR3 has 19 amino acids. V gave up 1 base and J gave up 0 bases; unmatched junction bases: 9. Germline V gene lookup returns CDR1 MGHRA and CDR2 YSYEKL. CDR3 sequence (DNA): TGCGCCAGCAGCCAAGGGCCTCGGGACAGGGATACAACTAATGAAAAACTGTTTTTT. This codes for CASSQGPRDRDTTNEKLFF.

The V call is TRBV4-1, the J call TRBJ2-1; D perhaps matches TRBD2 (6 bases). CDR1 is MGHRA and CDR2 is YSYEKL in the germline V gene. The CDR3 has 14 amino acids. Trimming pared 0 bases from V and 7 bases from J, leaving 10 bases between. CDR3 residues: CASSQDPGRNEQFF. The CDR3 nucleotides read TGCGCCAGCAGCCAAGACCCGGGGAGGAATGAGCAGTTCTTC.

The rearrangement joins TRBV5-5 to TRBJ2-7, with D uncertain. The CDR3 length is 15 residues. Germline assignment: CDR1 SGHKS and CDR2 YYEKEE (reference sequence). V shed 2 bases and J shed 0 bases, with 12 bases lying between them. Here the CDR3 DNA reads TGTGCCAGCAGCTTCGTGCCCCATTACTCCTACGAGCAGTACTTC. The encoded protein is CASSFVPHYSYEQYF.

The rearrangement uses TRBV14 and TRBJ2-3; the D call may be TRBD1 or TRBD2 (5 bases each). V shed 0 bases and J shed 4 bases, with 14 bases lying between them. Per the germline V gene, CDR1 is SGHDN and CDR2 is FVKESK. The CDR3 extends over 16 amino acids. DNA for the CDR3: TGTGCCAGCAGCCAAGAGAGGGGTTTCAGGGCAGATACGCAGTATTTT. Translation: CASSQERGFRADTQYF.

The chain is built from TRBV6-5 and TRBJ1-2; D is possibly TRBD1 (6 bases). In germline, CDR1 is MNHEY, CDR2 SVGAGI. V dropped 5 bases and J dropped 2 bases, with 9 bases sitting between them. This CDR3 spans 13 amino acids. CDR3 protein: CASSRDTNYGYTF. For the CDR3, the DNA is TGTGCCAGCAGTCGGGACACAAACTATGGCTACACCTTC.

The chain recombines TRBV5-6 with TRBJ2-7; 9 bases map to TRBD1. The CDR3 has 14 amino acids. V lost 3 bases and J lost 6; bases outside the gene matches: 7. Per the germline V gene, CDR1 is SGHDT and CDR2 is YYEEEE. As DNA, the CDR3 is TGTGCCAGCAGCTCGGACAGGGGTGTGGGCGAGCAGTACTTC. Translating it yields CASSSDRGVGEQYF. Complete variable domain (other parts from reference TRBV5-6 and TRBJ2-7): DAGVTQSPTHLIKTRGQQVTLRCSPKSGHDTVSWYQQALGQGPQFIFQYYEEEERQRGNFPDRFSGHQFPNYSSELNVNALLLGDSALYLCASSSDRGVGEQYFGPGTRLTVT.

This chain links TRBV6-5 with TRBJ2-7, with no clear D. Germline CDR1 is MNHEY and CDR2 is SVGAGI. This CDR3 is 14 amino acids long. V was shortened by 7 bases and J by 6 bases, with 19 bases between the two germline ends. The CDR3 nucleotides read TGTGCCAGCACCCCCCGGACGGGCCCTTCCGAGCAGTACTTC. Its protein product is CASTPRTGPSEQYF.

This rearrangement joins TRBV5-5 to TRBJ2-3; 11 bases map to TRBD1. Germline V lookup: CDR1 SGHKS, CDR2 YYEKEE (reference sequence). The V gene end was trimmed by 2 bases and the J gene end by 4 bases; junction bases not matched to a gene: 6. The CDR3 is 16 amino acids. The CDR3 coding sequence is TGTGCCAGCAGCTTAAGCGGGACAGGGGGGGCAGATACGCAGTATTTT. Amino acid sequence: CASSLSGTGGADTQYF.

The V call is TRBV19, the J call TRBJ1-3; D might be TRBD1 (5 bases). The CDR3 runs 14 residues. CDR1 LNHDA and CDR2 SQIVND come from the germline V gene (reference sequence). V lost 7 bases and J lost 0, with 10 bases in between. The CDR3 nucleotides are TGTGCCAGTACCGACAGAAACTCTGGAAACACCATATATTTT. Translated, it gives CASTDRNSGNTIYF.